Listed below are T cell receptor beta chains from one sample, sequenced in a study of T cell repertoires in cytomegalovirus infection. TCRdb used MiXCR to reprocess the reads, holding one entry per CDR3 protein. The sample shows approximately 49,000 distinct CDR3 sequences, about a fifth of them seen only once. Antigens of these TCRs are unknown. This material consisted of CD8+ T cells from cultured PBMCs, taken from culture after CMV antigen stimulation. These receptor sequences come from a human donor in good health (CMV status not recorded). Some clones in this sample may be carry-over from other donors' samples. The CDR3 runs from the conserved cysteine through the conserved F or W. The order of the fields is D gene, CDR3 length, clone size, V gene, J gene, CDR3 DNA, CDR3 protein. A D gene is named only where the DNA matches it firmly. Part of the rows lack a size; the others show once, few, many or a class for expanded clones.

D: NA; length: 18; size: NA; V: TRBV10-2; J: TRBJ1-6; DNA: TGCGCCAGCAGTGAGAGAAGGGCCCGAAGCTCCTATAATTCACCCCTCCACTTT; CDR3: CASSERRARSSYNSPLHF
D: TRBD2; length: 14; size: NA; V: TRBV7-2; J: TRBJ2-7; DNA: TGTGCCAGCAGCCTAGCGGGAGTCACCTACGAGCAGTACTTC; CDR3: CASSLAGVTYEQYF
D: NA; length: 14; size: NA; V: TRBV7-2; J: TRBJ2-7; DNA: TGTGCCAGCAGCTTTATTGGGGGGGCGCGGGAGCAGTACTTC; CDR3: CASSFIGGAREQYF
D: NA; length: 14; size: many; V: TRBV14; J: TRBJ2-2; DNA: TGTGCCAGCAGCCTCAGGTCCGGGGCCGGGGAGCTGTTTTTT; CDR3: CASSLRSGAGELFF
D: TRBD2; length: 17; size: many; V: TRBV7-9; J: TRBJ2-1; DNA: TGTGCCAGCACCGTCCTTGGGAATAGCGGGCTCTACAATGAGCAGTTCTTC; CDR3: CASTVLGNSGLYNEQFF
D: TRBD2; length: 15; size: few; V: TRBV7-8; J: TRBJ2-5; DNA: TGTGCCAGCACCCTGACTAGCGGGAGGGGAGAGACCCAGTACTTC; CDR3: CASTLTSGRGETQYF
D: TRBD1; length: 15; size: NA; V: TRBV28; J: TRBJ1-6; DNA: TGTGCCGGCAGTTTAAACAGGGGGCGAAATTCACCCCTCCACTTT; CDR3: CAGSLNRGRNSPLHF
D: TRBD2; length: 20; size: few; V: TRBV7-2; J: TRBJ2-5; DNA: TGTGCCAGCAGCTCACGCGGGACTAGCGGGAAGCCTATAGGAGAAGAGACCCAGTACTTC; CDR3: CASSSRGTSGKPIGEETQYF
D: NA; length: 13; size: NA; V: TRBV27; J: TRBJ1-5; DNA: TGTGCCAGCGGGTTTGGGAAACATCAGCCCCAGCATTTT; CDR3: CASGFGKHQPQHF
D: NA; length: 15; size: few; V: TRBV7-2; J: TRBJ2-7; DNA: TGTGCCAGCAGCCTACTAGGATGGGAGTCCTACGAGCAGTACTTC; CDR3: CASSLLGWESYEQYF
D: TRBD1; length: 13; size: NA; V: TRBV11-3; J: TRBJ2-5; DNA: TGTGCCAGCAGCTTCCAGGGGGAGGAGACCCAGTACTTC; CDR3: CASSFQGEETQYF
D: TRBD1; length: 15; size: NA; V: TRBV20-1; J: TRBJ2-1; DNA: TGCAGTGCTAGAGATCGCGGACAGGTTCTATTGGAGCAGTTCTTC; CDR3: CSARDRGQVLLEQFF
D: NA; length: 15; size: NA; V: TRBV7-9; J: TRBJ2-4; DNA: TGTGCCAGCAGCTTAGGCGGTGCCTTCAAAAACATTCAGTACTTC; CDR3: CASSLGGAFKNIQYF
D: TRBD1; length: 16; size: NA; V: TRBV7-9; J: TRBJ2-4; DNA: TGTGCCAGCAGCTTAAAGGACAGGGGGCTCGAAAACATTCAGTACTTC; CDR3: CASSLKDRGLENIQYF
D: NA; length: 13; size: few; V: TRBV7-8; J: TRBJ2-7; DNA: TGTGCCAGCAGCACCCCTCCGAGGGGAGAGCAGTACTTC; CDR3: CASSTPPRGEQYF
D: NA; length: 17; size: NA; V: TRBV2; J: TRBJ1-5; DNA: TGTGCCAGCATGAAAGGGAGGGCAGCATATAGCAATCAGCCCCAGCATTTT; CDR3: CASMKGRAAYSNQPQHF
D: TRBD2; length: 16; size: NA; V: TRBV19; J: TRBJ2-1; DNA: TGTGCCAGTAGTATAATAGCGGGGGGATCATACAATGAGCAGTTCTTC; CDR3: CASSIIAGGSYNEQFF
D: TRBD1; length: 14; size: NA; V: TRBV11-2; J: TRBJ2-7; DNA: TGTGCCACTATAGGGGGACAGCGACCCTACGAGCAGTACTTC; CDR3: CATIGGQRPYEQYF
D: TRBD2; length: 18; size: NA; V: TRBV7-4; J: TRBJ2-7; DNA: TGTGCCAGCAGCTTAGTCTCGGTAGCGGGAGGGCCCGCGGATGAGCAGTACTTC; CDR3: CASSLVSVAGGPADEQYF
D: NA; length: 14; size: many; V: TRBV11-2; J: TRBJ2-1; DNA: TGTGCCAGCAGCTTAGGTTCGGGTATGTATGAGCAGTTCTTC; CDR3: CASSLGSGMYEQFF
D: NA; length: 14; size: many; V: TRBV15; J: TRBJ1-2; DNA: TGTGCCACCAGCAGCCGGGACACAAACTATGGCTACACCTTC; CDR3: CATSSRDTNYGYTF
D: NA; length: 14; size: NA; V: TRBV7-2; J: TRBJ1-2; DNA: TGTGCCAGCAGCTTAACTTCCTATAACTATGGCTACACCTTC; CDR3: CASSLTSYNYGYTF
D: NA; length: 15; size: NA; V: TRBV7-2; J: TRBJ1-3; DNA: TGTGCCAGCAGCTTAGACACCTCAGGAGGAAACACCATATATTTT; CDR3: CASSLDTSGGNTIYF
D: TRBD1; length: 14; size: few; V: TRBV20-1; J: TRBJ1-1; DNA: TGCAGTGCTAGAGGGTCGGCAGGGGGGACTGAAGCTTTCTTT; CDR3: CSARGSAGGTEAFF
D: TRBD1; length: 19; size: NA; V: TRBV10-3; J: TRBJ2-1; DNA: TGTGCCATCAGTTTTCTCGGGACAGGGTCGGGAAGCTCCTACAATGAGCAGTTCTTC; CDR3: CAISFLGTGSGSSYNEQFF
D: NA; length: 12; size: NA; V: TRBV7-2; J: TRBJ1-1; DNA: TGTGCCAGCGGGTGGATGAACACTGAAGCTTTCTTT; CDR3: CASGWMNTEAFF
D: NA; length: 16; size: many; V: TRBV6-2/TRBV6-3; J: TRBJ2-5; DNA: TGTGCCAGCAGTTCCCGACTGAGGGGGTACCAAGAGACCCAGTACTTC; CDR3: CASSSRLRGYQETQYF
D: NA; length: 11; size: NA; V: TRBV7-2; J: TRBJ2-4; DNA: TGTGCCAGCAGCTCCGGAAACATTCAGTACTTC; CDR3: CASSSGNIQYF
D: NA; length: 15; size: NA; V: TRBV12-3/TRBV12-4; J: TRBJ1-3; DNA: TGTGCCAGCACCGACGCCAGGGCCTCTGGAAACACCATATATTTT; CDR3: CASTDARASGNTIYF
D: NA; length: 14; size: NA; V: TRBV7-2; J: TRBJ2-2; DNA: TGTGCCAGCAGCTCCGGCCAGAACACCGGGGAGCTGTTTTTT; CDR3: CASSSGQNTGELFF
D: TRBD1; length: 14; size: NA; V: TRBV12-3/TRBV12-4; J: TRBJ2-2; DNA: TGTGCCAGCATTCCGGACAGGGCATCCGGGGAGCTGTTTTTT; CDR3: CASIPDRASGELFF
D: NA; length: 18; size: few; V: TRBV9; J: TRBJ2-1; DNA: TGTGCCAGCAGCCCCCGCGGGACTGCCTCAAGCTCCTACAATGAGCAGTTCTTC; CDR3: CASSPRGTASSSYNEQFF
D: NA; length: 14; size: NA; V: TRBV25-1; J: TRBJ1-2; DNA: TGTGCCAGCAGGACAGGAAACGGGGTGAGCGGCTACACCTTC; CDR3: CASRTGNGVSGYTF
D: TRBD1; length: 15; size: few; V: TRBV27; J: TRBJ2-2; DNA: TGTGCCAGCAGTAACCGGGACAGGAACACCGGGGAGCTGTTTTTT; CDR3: CASSNRDRNTGELFF
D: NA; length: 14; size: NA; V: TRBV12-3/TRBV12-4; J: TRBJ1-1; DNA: TGTGCCAGCAGGATTAGCGGAATGAACACTGAAGCTTTCTTT; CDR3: CASRISGMNTEAFF
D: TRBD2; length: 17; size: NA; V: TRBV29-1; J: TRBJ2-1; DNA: TGCAGCGTTGAAGATCCCGTTACTAGCGGGGTTACCAATGAGCAGTTCTTC; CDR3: CSVEDPVTSGVTNEQFF
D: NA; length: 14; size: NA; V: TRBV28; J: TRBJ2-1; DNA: TGTGCCAGCAGTTATAAAGAACCCTACAATGAGCAGTTCTTC; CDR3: CASSYKEPYNEQFF
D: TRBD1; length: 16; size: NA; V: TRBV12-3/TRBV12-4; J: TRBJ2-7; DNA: TGTGCCAGCAGTTTAGAAGGGGGACAGGTCTCCTACGAGCAGTACTTC; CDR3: CASSLEGGQVSYEQYF
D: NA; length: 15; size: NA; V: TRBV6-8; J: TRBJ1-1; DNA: TGTGCCAGCAGTTACAGTCGGGAGACGAACACTGAAGCTTTCTTT; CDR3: CASSYSRETNTEAFF
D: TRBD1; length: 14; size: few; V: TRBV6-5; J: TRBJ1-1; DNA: TGTGCCAGCAGTCCCGGGACAGGGGGCTCCAAAGCTTTCTTT; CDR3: CASSPGTGGSKAFF
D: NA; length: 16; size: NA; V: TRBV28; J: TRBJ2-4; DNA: TGTGCCAGCAGTCCAGGACTCATTCTAGCCAAAAACATTCAGTACTTC; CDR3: CASSPGLILAKNIQYF
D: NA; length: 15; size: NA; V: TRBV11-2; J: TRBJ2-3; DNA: TGTGCCAGCAGCCTCCGGGACTTTAACACAGATACGCAGTATTTT; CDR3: CASSLRDFNTDTQYF
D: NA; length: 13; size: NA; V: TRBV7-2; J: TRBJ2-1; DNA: TGTGCCAGCAGCCCTAAAGCTCCCACTGAGCAGTTCTTC; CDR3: CASSPKAPTEQFF
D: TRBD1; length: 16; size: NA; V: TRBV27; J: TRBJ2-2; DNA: TGTGCCAGCAGTTTAGACAGGGATTTGAACACCGGGGAGCTGTTTTTT; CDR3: CASSLDRDLNTGELFF
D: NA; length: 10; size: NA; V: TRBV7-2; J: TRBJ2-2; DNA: TGTGCCAGCGCGCACGGGGAGCTGTTTTTT; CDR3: CASAHGELFF
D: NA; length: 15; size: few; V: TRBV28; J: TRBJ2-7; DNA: TGTGCCAGCAGTCTCGTAGGGCAGCCTTCCTACGAGCAGTACTTC; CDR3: CASSLVGQPSYEQYF
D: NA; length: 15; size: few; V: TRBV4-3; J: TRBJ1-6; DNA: TGCGCCAGCAGCCAAGTTGGCGACGCAAATTCACCCCTCCACTTT; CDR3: CASSQVGDANSPLHF
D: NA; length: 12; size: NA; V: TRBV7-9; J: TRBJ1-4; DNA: TGTGCCAGCAGCTTGGACCGTGAAAAACTGTTTTTT; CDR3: CASSLDREKLFF
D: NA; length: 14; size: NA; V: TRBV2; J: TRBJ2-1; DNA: TGTGCCAGCAGAATCGAAGGACTATACAATGAGCAGTTCTTC; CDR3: CASRIEGLYNEQFF
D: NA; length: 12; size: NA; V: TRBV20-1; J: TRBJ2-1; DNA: TGCAGTGCTAGCCTAGGAATTAATGAGCAGTTCTTC; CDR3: CSASLGINEQFF
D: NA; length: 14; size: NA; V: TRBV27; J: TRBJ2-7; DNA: TGTGCCAGCAGTTCGGGGTACGGAGGTCGCGAGCAGTACTTC; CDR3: CASSSGYGGREQYF
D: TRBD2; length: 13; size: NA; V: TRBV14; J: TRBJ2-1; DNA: TGTGCCAGCAGCCAAGATTGGGGGGGAAGGCAGTTCTTC; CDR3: CASSQDWGGRQFF
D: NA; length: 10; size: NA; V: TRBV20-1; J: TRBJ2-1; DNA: TGCAGCCTAGGCTACAATGAGCAGTTCTTC; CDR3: CSLGYNEQFF
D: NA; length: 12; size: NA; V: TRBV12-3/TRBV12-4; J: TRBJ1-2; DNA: TGTGCCAGCAGTCCTTTTTACTATGGCTACACCTTC; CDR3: CASSPFYYGYTF
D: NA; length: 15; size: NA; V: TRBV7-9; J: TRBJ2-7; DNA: TGTGCCAGCAGCGGCGGGACCAGTACCTCCTACGAGCAGTACTTC; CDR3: CASSGGTSTSYEQYF
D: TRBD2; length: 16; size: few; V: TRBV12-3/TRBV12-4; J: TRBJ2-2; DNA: TGTGCCAGCCGCCTCCGTGGGGGACTAAGCACCGGGGAGCTGTTTTTT; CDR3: CASRLRGGLSTGELFF
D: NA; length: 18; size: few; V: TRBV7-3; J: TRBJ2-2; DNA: TGTGCCAGCAGCTTAACGGCACAGTTCGGAGGGAACACCGGGGAGCTGTTTTTT; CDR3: CASSLTAQFGGNTGELFF
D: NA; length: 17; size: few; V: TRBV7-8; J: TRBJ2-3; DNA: TGTGCCAGCAGCTTAGTAGCGGCCGGAAGAAACACAGATACGCAGTATTTT; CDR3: CASSLVAAGRNTDTQYF
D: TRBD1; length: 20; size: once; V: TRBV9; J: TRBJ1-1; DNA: TGTGCCAGCAGCGCACAGTCCGGGGGACAGGGATTCGGTATGAACACTGAAGCTTTCTTT; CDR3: CASSAQSGGQGFGMNTEAFF
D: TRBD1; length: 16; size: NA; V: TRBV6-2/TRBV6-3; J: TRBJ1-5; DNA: TGTGCCAGCAGTGTCCCGAGGACAGGTAGCAATCAGCCCCAGCATTTT; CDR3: CASSVPRTGSNQPQHF